The rows below give T cell receptor beta chains drawn from one sample of a study of identifying expanded T cells in peripheral blood. The table came from immunoSEQ multiplex PCR; TCRdb's copy has only in-frame clones and leaves some out. The top ten hold 5% to 6.5% of the sample, which has about 100,000 clones, over 75% seen once. The sequenced sample consisted of blood. The receptors here all came from a person aged 18 to 70 in good health. The CDR3 runs from the conserved cysteine through the conserved F or W. The D gene is left open where the match is weak. A clone size is listed for some rows: how often the clone was seen (once, few, many), or a class if it is expanded.

d_call,v_call,j_call,clone_size,cdr3_aa,cdr3_nt
TRBD2,TRBV30,TRBJ2-2,-,CACKSRGSGGSNTGELFF,TGTGCCTGCAAAAGTCGGGGTAGCGGGGGTTCGAACACCGGGGAGCTGTTTTTT
TRBD1,TRBV5-4,TRBJ2-5,-,CASSSRTGETQYF,TGTGCCAGCAGCAGTAGGACAGGGGAGACCCAGTACTTC
-,TRBV21-1,TRBJ1-5,-,CASSRRRPNQPQHF,TGTGCCAGCAGCAGAAGGCGGCCGAATCAGCCCCAGCATTTT
TRBD1,TRBV18,TRBJ1-3,-,CASSPPAGGAGNTIYF,TGTGCCAGCTCACCCCCCGCAGGGGGTGCTGGAAACACCATATATTTT
-,TRBV5-4,TRBJ1-2,-,CASSFDNRSGYTF,TGTGCCAGCAGCTTCGACAACAGGTCTGGCTACACCTTC
TRBD2,TRBV27,TRBJ2-1,-,CASSSPASGGRNEQFF,TGTGCCAGCAGTTCCCCCGCTAGCGGGGGTAGGAATGAGCAGTTCTTC
-,TRBV5-6,TRBJ2-7,-,CASSFVSTSAYEQYF,TGTGCCAGCAGCTTCGTCTCGACAAGTGCCTACGAGCAGTACTTC
TRBD1,TRBV5-4,TRBJ1-2,-,CASSRFDRGFYGYTF,TGTGCCAGCAGCCGGTTTGACAGGGGTTTCTATGGCTACACCTTC
-,TRBV21-1,TRBJ2-1,-,CASSCLSETYNEQFF,TGTGCCAGCAGTTGCCTTAGCGAAACCTACAATGAGCAGTTCTTC
-,TRBV6-5,TRBJ1-2,-,CASRSTSTINYGYTF,TGTGCCAGCAGGTCGACTTCGACGATTAACTATGGCTACACCTTC
TRBD1,TRBV5-1,TRBJ1-2,-,CASSSVTGLNYGYTF,TGCGCCAGCAGTTCGGTGACAGGGCTTAACTATGGCTACACCTTC
-,TRBV9,TRBJ1-5,-,CASSVSAGSNQPQHF,TGTGCCAGCAGCGTCAGTGCGGGGAGCAATCAGCCCCAGCATTTT
TRBD1,TRBV7-8,TRBJ1-5,-,CASSFDRDRGGSNQPQHF,TGTGCCAGCAGCTTCGACCGGGACAGGGGAGGTAGCAATCAGCCCCAGCATTTT
-,TRBV27,TRBJ2-6,-,CASSSRGGANVLTF,TGTGCCAGCAGTTCCAGGGGTGGGGCCAACGTCCTGACTTTC
-,TRBV4-1,TRBJ2-4,once,CASSPPGVAKNIQYF,TGCGCCAGCAGCCCCCCAGGGGTGGCCAAAAACATTCAGTACTTC
-,TRBV5-6,TRBJ1-3,-,CASSPGERNTIYF,TGTGCCAGCAGCCCCGGCGAGAGAAACACCATATATTTT
-,TRBV19,TRBJ2-2,-,CASSIGRANTGELFF,TGTGCCAGTAGTATAGGCAGGGCGAACACCGGGGAGCTGTTTTTT
-,TRBV5-1,TRBJ2-7,-,CASRLSAYEQYF,TGCGCCAGCAGGTTGTCTGCCTACGAGCAGTACTTC
TRBD2,TRBV4-3,TRBJ2-3,-,CASSAFLAGGRWDTDTQYF,TGCGCCAGCAGCGCTTTTTTAGCGGGAGGCCGTTGGGACACAGATACGCAGTATTTT
-,TRBV5-6,TRBJ2-2,-,CASSRRTLANTGELFF,TGTGCCAGCAGCCGCCGGACCCTCGCGAACACCGGGGAGCTGTTTTTT
-,TRBV27,TRBJ1-2,-,CASSPLRQLPAYGYTF,TGTGCCAGCAGTCCCCTCAGACAGCTGCCGGCCTATGGCTACACCTTC
-,TRBV5-1,TRBJ2-7,-,CASSLSHLAEQYF,TGCGCCAGCAGCCTATCCCACCTCGCCGAGCAGTACTTC
-,TRBV7-2,TRBJ1-5,-,CAGSLESNQPQHF,TGTGCCGGCAGCTTGGAGTCCAATCAGCCCCAGCATTTT
-,TRBV5-6,TRBJ1-1,-,CASSLGNLNTEAFF,TGTGCCAGCAGCTTGGGGAATCTGAACACTGAAGCTTTCTTT
-,TRBV12-5,TRBJ2-7,-,CASVSTAYSYEQYF,TGTGCTAGTGTCTCGACAGCTTACTCCTACGAGCAGTACTTC
-,TRBV7-9,TRBJ1-1,-,CASRPTGDMKAFF,TGTGCCAGCAGGCCCACAGGTGATATGAAAGCTTTCTTT
-,TRBV7-2,TRBJ2-7,-,CASSLVSGSYEQYF,TGTGCCAGCAGCTTAGTGTCCGGGAGCTACGAGCAGTACTTC
-,TRBV5-1,TRBJ1-1,-,CASSISSSSQVAFF,TGCGCCAGCAGCATTTCTTCGTCCAGCCAGGTAGCTTTCTTT
-,TRBV13,TRBJ2-7,-,CASSPGRGPNYEQYF,TGTGCCAGCAGCCCCGGCCGGGGACCCAATTACGAGCAGTACTTC
-,TRBV6-1,TRBJ1-5,-,CASSEWNQPQHF,TGTGCCAGCAGTGAATGGAATCAGCCCCAGCATTTT
-,TRBV18,TRBJ1-6,-,CASSPLDLGGSPLHF,TGTGCCAGCTCACCCCTCGACCTAGGGGGTTCACCCCTCCACTTT
-,TRBV5-1,TRBJ1-2,-,CASSSGGIGYTF,TGCGCCAGCAGCTCTGGTGGTATTGGCTACACCTTC
TRBD2,TRBV11-3,TRBJ2-2,-,CASSISGTSGTGELFF,TGTGCCAGCAGCATCTCCGGGACTAGCGGGACCGGGGAGCTGTTTTTT
-,TRBV7-2,TRBJ1-2,-,CASSLGTGPSSYGYTF,TGTGCCAGCAGCTTAGGAACGGGGCCTTCCTCATATGGCTACACCTTC
TRBD1,TRBV30,TRBJ1-2,-,CAWTLDRGYGYTF,TGTGCCTGGACCCTAGACAGGGGCTATGGCTACACCTTC
-,TRBV19,TRBJ1-2,-,CASSSRGTNYGYTF,TGTGCCAGTAGCTCTAGGGGGACGAACTATGGCTACACCTTC
-,TRBV6-1,TRBJ1-5,-,CASMGKREGPQHF,TGTGCCAGCATGGGGAAAAGGGAAGGACCCCAGCATTTT
TRBD1,TRBV5-6,TRBJ2-7,-,CASSLEGTGSYEQYF,TGTGCCAGCAGCTTGGAAGGGACAGGCTCCTACGAGCAGTACTTC
-,TRBV19,TRBJ2-3,-,CASSTIPKSQGYRNPYTDTQYF,TGTGCCAGTAGTACCATACCAAAATCACAGGGATACAGAAACCCATACACAGATACGCAGTATTTT
-,TRBV5-5,TRBJ1-2,-,CASSSTASYGYTF,TGTGCCAGCAGCTCGACAGCAAGCTATGGCTACACCTTC
-,TRBV7-3,TRBJ2-5,-,CASSLSASQETQYF,TGTGCCAGCAGCTTAAGTGCTAGTCAAGAGACCCAGTACTTC
-,TRBV5-1,TRBJ1-2,-,CASSWLGGDHGYGYTF,TGCGCCAGCAGCTGGCTGGGGGGAGACCACGGCTATGGCTACACCTTC
-,TRBV19,TRBJ2-2,once,CASRAGQVTNTGELFF,TGTGCCAGTCGCGCGGGACAAGTTACGAACACCGGGGAGCTGTTTTTT
TRBD1,TRBV18,TRBJ1-1,-,CASSPWPGQEKTYTEAFF,TGTGCCAGCTCACCCTGGCCGGGACAGGAGAAGACTTACACTGAAGCTTTCTTT
-,TRBV7-2,TRBJ2-7,-,CASSLGQAQGSYEQYF,TGTGCCAGCAGCTTAGGACAGGCCCAAGGGTCCTACGAGCAGTACTTC
-,TRBV7-9,TRBJ2-2,-,CTTERLFF,TGTACCACTGAACGGCTGTTTTTT
-,TRBV6-6,TRBJ1-2,-,CASRGANYGYTF,TGTGCCAGCCGGGGGGCCAACTATGGCTACACCTTC
-,TRBV6-5,TRBJ1-4,-,CASSLTSTNEKLFF,TGTGCCAGCAGTTTGACCTCAACTAATGAAAAACTGTTTTTT